The rows below give T cell receptor beta chains drawn from one sample of a study of graft-versus-host responses after intestinal transplantation. These receptors have no known antigen. The table came from immunoSEQ multiplex PCR; TCRdb's copy has only in-frame clones and leaves some out. Found here are about 61,000 clones, approximately 94% of them singletons; the top ten hold 0.35% to 0.45%. The sample was unstimulated CD4+ T cells sorted from spleen or lymph node cells, taken before transplant. The receptors come from a human donor who was the organ donor for an intestinal transplant. CDR3s include the opening cysteine and the closing phenylalanine or tryptophan. D genes are given only for firm matches. Rows may omit the clone size; those that give it use once, few, many or a size class.

clone_size j_call d_call v_call cdr3_nt cdr3_aa
- TRBJ2-7 - TRBV4-3 TGCGCCAGCAGCTTGAACCCGTCGACCTCCTACGAGCAGTACTTC CASSLNPSTSYEQYF
- TRBJ1-2 - TRBV5-4 TGTGCCAGCAGCTACGGGGGGAGCTATGGCTACACCTTC CASSYGGSYGYTF
- TRBJ1-4 TRBD1 TRBV5-1 TGCGCCAGCAGCCTTTTGGGACAGAGTAATGAAAAACTGTTTTTT CASSLLGQSNEKLFF
- TRBJ1-5 - TRBV9 TGTGCCAGCAGCGCTGGGGAAGGACAGCCCCAGCATTTT CASSAGEGQPQHF
- TRBJ1-1 - TRBV19 TGTGCCAGTAGTATAGGGGGCGCGAACACTGAAGCTTTCTTT CASSIGGANTEAFF
- TRBJ2-7 TRBD2 TRBV7-2 TGTGCCAGCAGCTTAATTGGCGGGGGGGATCGCGAGCAGTACTTC CASSLIGGGDREQYF
once TRBJ1-3 - TRBV2 TGTGCCAGCAGCGACCTTAATGGAAACACCATATATTTT CASSDLNGNTIYF
- TRBJ1-6 - TRBV7-3 TGTGCCAGCAGCTTAATCCCAGGTCGCTCACCCCTCCACTTT CASSLIPGRSPLHF
- TRBJ2-7 TRBD1 TRBV5-1 TGCGCCAGCAGCTTGGCCGGGACAGCCCCCTACGAGCAGTACTTC CASSLAGTAPYEQYF
- TRBJ2-5 TRBD1 TRBV6-1 TGTGCCAGCAGTCGACGACAGGGCGGAGGGACCCAGTACTTC CASSRRQGGGTQYF
- TRBJ1-2 - TRBV11-1 TGTGCCAGCAGCTTAGTACACGGGGAAACTAAATACCTCTATGGCTACACCTTC CASSLVHGETKYLYGYTF
- TRBJ2-7 TRBD1 TRBV5-1 TGCGCCAGCAGCCGAACTACAGGGGGAGGATCCTACGAGCAGTACTTC CASSRTTGGGSYEQYF
- TRBJ2-7 - TRBV10-3 TGTGCCATCAACGTACGCGTCCCCTACGAGCAGTACTTC CAINVRVPYEQYF
- TRBJ1-6 - TRBV7-2 TGTGCCAGCAGCTTTTCCAGTTCACCCCTCCACTTT CASSFSSSPLHF
- TRBJ1-2 TRBD1 TRBV7-9 TGTGCCAGCAGCGACCGGGACAGGGGGAACTATGGCTACACCTTC CASSDRDRGNYGYTF
- TRBJ1-2 TRBD1 TRBV4-3 TGCGCCAGCAGCCAAGGGGACAGAATCTATGGCTACACCTTC CASSQGDRIYGYTF
- TRBJ1-5 - TRBV6-6 TGTGCCAGCATAAGCAGGGTGGGTCAGCCCCAGCATTTT CASISRVGQPQHF
- TRBJ1-2 TRBD1 TRBV5-6 TGTGCCAGCAGCCCCCCCGGGACAGACTATGGCTACACCTTC CASSPPGTDYGYTF
- TRBJ1-6 TRBD1 TRBV2 TGTGCCAGCAGTGGTAGTAAGGGACAGGACTTT CASSGSKGQDF
once TRBJ1-3 - TRBV6-6 TGTGCCAGCAGTTACGGTTCGGAAGGGAACAGAAACACCATATATTTT CASSYGSEGNRNTIYF
- TRBJ2-7 TRBD2 TRBV7-9 TGTGCCAGCAGGCATAGCGGGGGGGCCTACGAGCAGTACTTC CASRHSGGAYEQYF
- TRBJ2-7 TRBD2 TRBV6-6 TGTGCCAGCAAGATCGCGACTAGCGGGGGAAACGAGCAGTACTTC CASKIATSGGNEQYF
- TRBJ2-7 - TRBV7-9 TGTGCCAGCAGCCGAGGTCTAGGGGGAAGGCGCTACGAGCAGTACTTC CASSRGLGGRRYEQYF
- TRBJ1-4 - TRBV7-9 TGTGCCAGCAGCTTAGGGGAGGCTAATGAAAAACTGTTTTTT CASSLGEANEKLFF
- TRBJ1-6 - TRBV7-9 TGTGCCAGCAGCTTAGGATGGGGGAAGTATTCACCCCTCCACTTT CASSLGWGKYSPLHF
- TRBJ2-7 - TRBV5-6 TGTGCCAGCAGCTTGGCTGGGCAACCTACCTACGAGCAGTACTTC CASSLAGQPTYEQYF
- TRBJ2-7 TRBD2 TRBV18 TGTGCCAGCTCACCAGGACTAGCGGGGGCCAAACCGGACGAGCAGTACTTC CASSPGLAGAKPDEQYF
- TRBJ2-5 - TRBV19 TGTGCCAGTAGTAGAGCAGTGAGAAGGACCCAGTACTTC CASSRAVRRTQYF